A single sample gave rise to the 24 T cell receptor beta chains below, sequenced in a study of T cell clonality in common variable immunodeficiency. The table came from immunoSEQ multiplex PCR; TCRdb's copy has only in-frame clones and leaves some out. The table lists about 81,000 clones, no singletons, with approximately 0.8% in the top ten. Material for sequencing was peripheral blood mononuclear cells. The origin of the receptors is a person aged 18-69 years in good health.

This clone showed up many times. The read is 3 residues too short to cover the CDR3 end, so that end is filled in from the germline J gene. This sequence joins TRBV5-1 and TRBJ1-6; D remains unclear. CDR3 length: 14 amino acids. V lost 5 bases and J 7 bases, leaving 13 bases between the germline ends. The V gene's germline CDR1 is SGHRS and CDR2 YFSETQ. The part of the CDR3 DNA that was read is TGCGCCAGCAGTATAGCCCTCGAAAATTCACCC. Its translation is CASSIALENSP. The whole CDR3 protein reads CASSIALENSPLHF.

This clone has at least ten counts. The DNA read from the CDR3 is TGCAGTGGGGAGACAGCTGGGGCCAACGTC. Its protein product is CSGETAGANV. The full CDR3 reads CSGETAGANVLTF. The V gene is TRBV20-1, the J gene TRBJ2-6; D may match TRBD1 or TRBD2 (5 bases each). The CDR3 extends 3 residues past the end of the read, so its final part is completed from the germline J gene. The germline V and J ends were trimmed by 7 bases and 2 bases, with 9 bases remaining between them. The CDR3 covers 13 residues. Germline V gene sequence: CDR1 DFQATT, CDR2 SNEGSKA (reference sequence).

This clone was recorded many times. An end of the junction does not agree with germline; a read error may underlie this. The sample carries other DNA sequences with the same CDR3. The sequenced CDR3 bases are TGTGCCAGTAGAGCCGGACAGGACAACACCGGAGAG. Its protein product is CASRAGQDNTGE. The complete CDR3 protein is CASRAGQDNTGELFF. The chain links TRBV19 to TRBJ2-2, with TRBD1 matching 7 bases. The observed sequence ends 3 residues before the CDR3 terminus, with the missing tail filled in from the germline J gene. The CDR3 runs 15 residues. CDR1 is LNHDA and CDR2 is SQIVND in the germline V gene (reference sequence).

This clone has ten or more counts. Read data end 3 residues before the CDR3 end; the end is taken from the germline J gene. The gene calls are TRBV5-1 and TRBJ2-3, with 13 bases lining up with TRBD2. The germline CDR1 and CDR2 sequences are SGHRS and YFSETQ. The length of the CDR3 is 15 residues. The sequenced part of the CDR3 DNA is TGCGCCAGCAGCTTGGGGACTAGCGGGAGTAGGACG. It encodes CASSLGTSGSRT. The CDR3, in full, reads CASSLGTSGSRTQYF.

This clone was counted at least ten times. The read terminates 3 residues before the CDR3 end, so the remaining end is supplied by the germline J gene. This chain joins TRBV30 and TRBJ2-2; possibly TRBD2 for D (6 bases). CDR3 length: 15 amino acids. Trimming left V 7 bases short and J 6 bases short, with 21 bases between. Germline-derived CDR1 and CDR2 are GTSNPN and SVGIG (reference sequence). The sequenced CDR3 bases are TGTGCCTTACCTCTCGGGGGAGTATCCGCCGGGGAG. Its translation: CALPLGGVSAGE. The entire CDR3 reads CALPLGGVSAGELFF.

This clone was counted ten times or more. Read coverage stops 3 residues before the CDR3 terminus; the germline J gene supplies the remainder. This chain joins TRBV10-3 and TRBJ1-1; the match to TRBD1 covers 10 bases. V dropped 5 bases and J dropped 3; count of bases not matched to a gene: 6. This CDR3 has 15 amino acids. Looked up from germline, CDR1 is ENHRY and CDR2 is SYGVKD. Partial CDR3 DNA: TGTGCCATCAGTCGACAGGGGGCGGTGGACACTGAA. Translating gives CAISRQGAVDTE. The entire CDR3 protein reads CAISRQGAVDTEAFF.

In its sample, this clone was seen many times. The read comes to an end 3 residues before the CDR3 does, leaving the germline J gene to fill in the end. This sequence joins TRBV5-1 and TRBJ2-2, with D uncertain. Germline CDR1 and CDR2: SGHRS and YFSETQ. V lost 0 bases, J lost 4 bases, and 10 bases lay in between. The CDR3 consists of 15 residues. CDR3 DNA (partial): TGCGCCAGCAGCTTGGATAGAATTCGCACCGGGGAG. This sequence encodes CASSLDRIRTGE. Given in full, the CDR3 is CASSLDRIRTGELFF.

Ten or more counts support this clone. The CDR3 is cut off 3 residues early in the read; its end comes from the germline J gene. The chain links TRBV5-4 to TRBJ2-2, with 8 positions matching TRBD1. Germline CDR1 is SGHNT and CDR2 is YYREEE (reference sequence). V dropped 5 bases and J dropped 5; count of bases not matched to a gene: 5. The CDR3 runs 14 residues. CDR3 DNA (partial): TGTGCCAGCAGTTCGACAGGGGAGACCGGGGAG. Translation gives CASSSTGETGE. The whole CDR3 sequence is CASSSTGETGELFF.

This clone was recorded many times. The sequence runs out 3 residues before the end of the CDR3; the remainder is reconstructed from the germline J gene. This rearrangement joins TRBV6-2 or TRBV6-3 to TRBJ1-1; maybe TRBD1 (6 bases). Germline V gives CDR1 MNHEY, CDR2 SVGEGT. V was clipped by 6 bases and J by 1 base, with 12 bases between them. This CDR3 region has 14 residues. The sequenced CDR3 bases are TGTGCCAGCAGACCCGCAGGGGCGAACACTGAA. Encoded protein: CASRPAGANTE. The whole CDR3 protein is CASRPAGANTEAFF.

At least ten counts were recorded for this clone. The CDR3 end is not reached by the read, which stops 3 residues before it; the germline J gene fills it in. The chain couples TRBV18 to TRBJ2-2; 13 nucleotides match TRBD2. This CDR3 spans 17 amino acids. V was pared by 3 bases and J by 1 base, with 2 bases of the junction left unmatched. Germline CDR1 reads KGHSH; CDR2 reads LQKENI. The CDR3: CASSPWTSGRNTGELFF. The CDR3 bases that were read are TGTGCCAGCTCACCTTGGACTAGCGGGAGGAACACCGGGGAG.

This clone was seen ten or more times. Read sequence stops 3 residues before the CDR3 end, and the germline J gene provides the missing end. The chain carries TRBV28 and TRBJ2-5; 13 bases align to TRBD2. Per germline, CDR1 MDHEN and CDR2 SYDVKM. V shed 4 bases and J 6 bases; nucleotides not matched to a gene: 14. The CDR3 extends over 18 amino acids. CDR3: CASSSTSGRISTKKTQYF. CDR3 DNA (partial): TGTGCCAGCAGTTCGACTAGCGGGAGGATTAGTACCAAGAAGACC.

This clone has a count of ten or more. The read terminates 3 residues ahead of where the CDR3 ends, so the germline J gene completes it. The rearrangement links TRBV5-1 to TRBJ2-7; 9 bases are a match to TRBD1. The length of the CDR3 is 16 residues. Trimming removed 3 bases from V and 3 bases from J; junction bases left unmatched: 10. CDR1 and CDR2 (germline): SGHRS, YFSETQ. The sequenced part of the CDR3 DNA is TGCGCCAGCAGCTCGGGACAGGGAGCAATCCGCTACGAG. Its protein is CASSSGQGAIRYE. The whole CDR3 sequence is CASSSGQGAIRYEQYF.

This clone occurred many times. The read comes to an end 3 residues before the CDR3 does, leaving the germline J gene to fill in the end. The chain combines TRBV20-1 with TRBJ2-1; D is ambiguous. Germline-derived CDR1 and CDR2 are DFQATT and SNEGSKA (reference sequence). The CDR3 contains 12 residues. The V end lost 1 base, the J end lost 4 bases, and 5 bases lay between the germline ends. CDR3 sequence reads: CSARVQYNEQFF. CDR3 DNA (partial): TGCAGTGCTAGAGTTCAGTACAATGAG.

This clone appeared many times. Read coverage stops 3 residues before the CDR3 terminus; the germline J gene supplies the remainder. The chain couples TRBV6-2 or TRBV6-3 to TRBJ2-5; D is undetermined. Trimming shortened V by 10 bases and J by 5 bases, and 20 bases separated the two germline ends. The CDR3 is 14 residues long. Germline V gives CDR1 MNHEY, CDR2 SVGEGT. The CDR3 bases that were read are TGTGCCACCCGATCCCATACCCAAACTGAGACC. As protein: CATRSHTQTET. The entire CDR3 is CATRSHTQTETQYF.

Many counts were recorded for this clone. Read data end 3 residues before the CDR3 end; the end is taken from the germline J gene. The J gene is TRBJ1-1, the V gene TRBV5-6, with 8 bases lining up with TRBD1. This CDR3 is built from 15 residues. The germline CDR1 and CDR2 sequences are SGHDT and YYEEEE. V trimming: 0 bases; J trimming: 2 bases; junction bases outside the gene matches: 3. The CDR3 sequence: CASSLAAGGNTEAFF. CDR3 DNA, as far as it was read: TGTGCCAGCAGCTTGGCGGCAGGGGGCAACACTGAA.

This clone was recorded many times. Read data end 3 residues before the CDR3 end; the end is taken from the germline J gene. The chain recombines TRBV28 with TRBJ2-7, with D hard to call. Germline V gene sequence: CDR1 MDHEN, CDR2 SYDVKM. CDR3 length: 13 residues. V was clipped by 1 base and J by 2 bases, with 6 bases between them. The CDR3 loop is CASSLFTTYEQYF. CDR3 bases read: TGTGCCAGCAGTTTATTCACAACCTACGAG.

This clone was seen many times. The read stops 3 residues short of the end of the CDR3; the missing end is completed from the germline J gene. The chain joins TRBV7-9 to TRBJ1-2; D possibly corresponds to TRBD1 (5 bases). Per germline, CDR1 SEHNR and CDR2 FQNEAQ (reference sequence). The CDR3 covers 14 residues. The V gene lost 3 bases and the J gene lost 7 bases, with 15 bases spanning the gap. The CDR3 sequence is CASSFSGRESGYTF. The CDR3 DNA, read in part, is TGTGCCAGCAGCTTTAGCGGCAGGGAAAGTGGC.

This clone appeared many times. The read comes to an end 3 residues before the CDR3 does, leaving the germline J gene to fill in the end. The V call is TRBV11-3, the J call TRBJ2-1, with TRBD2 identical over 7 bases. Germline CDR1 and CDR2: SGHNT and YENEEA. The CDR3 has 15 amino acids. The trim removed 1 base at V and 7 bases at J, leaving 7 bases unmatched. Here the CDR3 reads CASSLGGSVRNEQFF. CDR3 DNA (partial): TGTGCCAGCAGCTTAGGCGGGAGTGTTAGGAATGAG. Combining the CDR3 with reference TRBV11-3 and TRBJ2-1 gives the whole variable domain EAGVVQSPRYKIIEKKQPVAFWCNPISGHNTLYWYLQNLGQGPELLIRYENEEAVDDSQLPKDRFSAERLKGVDSTLKIQPAELGDSAVYLCASSLGGSVRNEQFFGPGTRLTVL.

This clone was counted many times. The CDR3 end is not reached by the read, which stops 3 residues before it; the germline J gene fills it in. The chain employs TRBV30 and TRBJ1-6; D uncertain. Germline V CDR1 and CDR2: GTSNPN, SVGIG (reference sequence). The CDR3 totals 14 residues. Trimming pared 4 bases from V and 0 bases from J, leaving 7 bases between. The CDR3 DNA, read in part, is TGTGCCTGGACAGGCAGCTCCTATAATTCACCC. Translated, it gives CAWTGSSYNSP. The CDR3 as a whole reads CAWTGSSYNSPLHF.

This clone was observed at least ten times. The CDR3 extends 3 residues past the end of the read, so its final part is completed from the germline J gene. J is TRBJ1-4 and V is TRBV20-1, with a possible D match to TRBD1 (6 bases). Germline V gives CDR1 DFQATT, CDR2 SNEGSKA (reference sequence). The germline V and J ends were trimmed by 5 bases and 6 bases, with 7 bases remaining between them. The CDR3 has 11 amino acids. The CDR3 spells CSASGDEKLFF. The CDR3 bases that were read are TGCAGTGCTTCAGGGGATGAAAAA.

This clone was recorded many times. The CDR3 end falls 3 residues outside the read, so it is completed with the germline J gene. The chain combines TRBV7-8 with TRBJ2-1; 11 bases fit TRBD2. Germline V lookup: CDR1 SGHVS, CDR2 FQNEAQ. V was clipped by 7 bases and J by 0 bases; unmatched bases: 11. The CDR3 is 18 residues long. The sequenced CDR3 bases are TGTGCCAGCAACCCCGGGTGGACTAGCGGGTTCTCCTACAATGAG. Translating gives CASNPGWTSGFSYNE. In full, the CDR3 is CASNPGWTSGFSYNEQFF.

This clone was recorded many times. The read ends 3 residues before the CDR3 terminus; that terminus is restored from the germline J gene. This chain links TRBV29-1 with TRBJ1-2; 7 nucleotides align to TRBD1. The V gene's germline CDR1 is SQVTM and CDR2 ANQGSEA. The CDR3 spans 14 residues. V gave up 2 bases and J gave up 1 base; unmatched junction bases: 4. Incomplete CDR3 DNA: TGCAGCGTTGAAAGGACAGGTGATAACTATGGC. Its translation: CSVERTGDNYG. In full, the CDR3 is CSVERTGDNYGYTF.

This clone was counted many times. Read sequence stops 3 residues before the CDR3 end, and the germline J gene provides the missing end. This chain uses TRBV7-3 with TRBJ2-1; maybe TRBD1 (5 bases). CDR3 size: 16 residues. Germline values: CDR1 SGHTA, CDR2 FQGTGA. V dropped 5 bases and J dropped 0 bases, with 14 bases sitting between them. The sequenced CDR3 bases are TGTGCCAGCAGCCATTGGGGCGCGAGCTCCTACAATGAG. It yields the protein CASSHWGASSYNE. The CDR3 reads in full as CASSHWGASSYNEQFF. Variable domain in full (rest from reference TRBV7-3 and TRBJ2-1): GAGVSQTPSNKVTEKGKYVELRCDPISGHTALYWYRQSLGQGPEFLIYFQGTGAADDSGLPNDRFFAVRPEGSVSTLKIQRTERGDSAVYLCASSHWGASSYNEQFFGPGTRLTVL.

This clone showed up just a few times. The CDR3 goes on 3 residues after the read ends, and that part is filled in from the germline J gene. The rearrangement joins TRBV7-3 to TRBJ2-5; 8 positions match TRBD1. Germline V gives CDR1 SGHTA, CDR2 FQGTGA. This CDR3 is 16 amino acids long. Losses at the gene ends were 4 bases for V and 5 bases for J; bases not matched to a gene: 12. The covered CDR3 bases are TGTGCCAGCAGCTCACGCGCGGCCACAGGGGGGGAGACC. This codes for CASSSRAATGGET. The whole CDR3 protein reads CASSSRAATGGETQYF. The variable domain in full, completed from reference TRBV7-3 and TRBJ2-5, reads GAGVSQTPSNKVTEKGKYVELRCDPISGHTALYWYRQSLGQGPEFLIYFQGTGAADDSGLPNDRFFAVRPEGSVSTLKIQRTERGDSAVYLCASSSRAATGGETQYFGPGTRLLVL.